Listed below are T cell receptor beta chains from one sample, sequenced in a study of CD8 T cells in ankylosing spondylitis. TCRdb re-derived calls from the 5' RACE reads in MiXCR, one entry per CDR3 protein. The sample gives 30,000 to 45,000 distinct CDR3 sequences, 13% of which show up once; about a third is in the top ten. Sequenced input: synovial fluid, either unsorted or a sorted T cell fraction (not recorded which). All receptors come from a male donor with ankylosing spondylitis. CDR3s include the opening cysteine and the closing phenylalanine or tryptophan. D genes are given only for firm matches. Rows give clone size only sometimes, using once, few, many, or a class for an expanded clone.

j_gene,d_gene,v_gene,abundance,CDR3aa
TRBJ2-3,-,TRBV5-1,many,CASRLDRDLPDIDTQYF
TRBJ1-2,-,TRBV28,-,CASGAGPYGYTF
TRBJ2-7,TRBD2,TRBV6-2/TRBV6-3,-,CASSYARASGTYEQYF
TRBJ1-5,-,TRBV6-6,-,CASLSEPNQPQHF
TRBJ2-7,-,TRBV7-9,many,CASSWDEYEQYF
TRBJ1-5,-,TRBV6-2/TRBV6-3,-,CASTTWEGNQPQHF
TRBJ2-1,TRBD1,TRBV6-2/TRBV6-3,few,CASSYSPGQGVDEQFF
TRBJ2-1,-,TRBV7-6,few,CASSFELEDQFF
TRBJ1-6,-,TRBV7-2,few,CASSLGTPEGSPLHF
TRBJ2-1,-,TRBV4-3,many,CASSHGVSDYNEQFF
TRBJ2-7,TRBD2,TRBV10-2,many,CASSDGRGEQYF
TRBJ2-1,-,TRBV27,-,CASSLTIRVVNEQFF
TRBJ1-2,-,TRBV5-1,few,CASSLEVSYGYTF
TRBJ2-3,-,TRBV28,few,CASSLYPTQYF
TRBJ1-1,-,TRBV5-1,few,CASSHPPVGNTEAFF
TRBJ2-7,-,TRBV19,-,CASSQTPSYEQYF
TRBJ2-7,-,TRBV5-6,few,CASSLSFHRYYEQYF
TRBJ2-1,-,TRBV5-1,-,CASSLRSIYNEQFF
TRBJ1-1,-,TRBV25-1,many,CASSRGNTEAFF
TRBJ2-1,TRBD2,TRBV6-2/TRBV6-3,-,CASSRPGTSDEQFF
TRBJ1-1,-,TRBV20-1,-,CSAREPEVNTEAFF
TRBJ2-3,TRBD2,TRBV20-1,few,CSAQTHRLAASTDTQYF
TRBJ2-7,TRBD1,TRBV2,few,CASTEDRGFSSYEQYF
TRBJ1-6,-,TRBV29-1,few,CSVRRDGGSPLHF
TRBJ2-1,TRBD1,TRBV20-1,few,CSAGAGTAHYNEQFF
TRBJ2-5,TRBD2,TRBV7-9,many,CASSPLTSGVMYF
TRBJ2-1,TRBD2,TRBV24-1,-,CATKGLAGPNEQFF
TRBJ2-1,TRBD2,TRBV4-3,-,CASSQAPKRGPYNEQFF
TRBJ2-7,TRBD1,TRBV2,-,CASSAWTGYDEQYF
TRBJ2-2,-,TRBV27,-,CASGRGSHTAELFF
TRBJ2-7,-,TRBV10-3,few,CAIGKRFYEQYF
TRBJ2-7,-,TRBV5-1,many,CASSFERAYEQYF
TRBJ2-7,-,TRBV4-2,few,CASSQAGRRSYEQYF
TRBJ1-2,-,TRBV11-2,-,CASSLLSVYGYTF
TRBJ2-7,-,TRBV6-2/TRBV6-3,many,CASSYRTTGIYEQYF
TRBJ2-1,TRBD2,TRBV20-1,-,CSARTSGRALLDEQFF
TRBJ1-4,-,TRBV11-2,-,CASSLEGGEKLFF
TRBJ2-7,-,TRBV28,many,CASKAPRESYEQYF
TRBJ2-1,-,TRBV7-2,-,CAMSPGRDSYNEQFF
TRBJ2-7,TRBD1,TRBV4-1,-,CASSQVGTGNYEQYF
TRBJ2-1,-,TRBV24-1,many,CATSGGAAYNEQFF
TRBJ2-4,-,TRBV2,many,CAGQVLRGEQYF
TRBJ2-1,TRBD2,TRBV20-1,-,CSARDVSGRAGNEQFF
TRBJ1-1,-,TRBV6-1,few,CASVLDEAFF
TRBJ1-1,TRBD1,TRBV7-2,many,CASRPTTGGNTEAFF
TRBJ2-1,TRBD2,TRBV6-4,-,CASSTGWRGVYNEQFF
TRBJ2-3,TRBD1,TRBV12-3/TRBV12-4,-,CASSLGQGAFTDTQYF
TRBJ2-7,-,TRBV29-1,many,CSVGAGEGYEQYF
TRBJ2-1,-,TRBV19,-,CASSGATYNEQFF
TRBJ2-3,TRBD1,TRBV10-2,few,CASSDGQGGYTQYF
TRBJ2-7,-,TRBV7-9,-,CASSGTGKWEYEQYF